These 12 T cell receptor beta chains originate from one sample sequenced in a study of regulatory T cells in long-lasting Graves disease. Stated time point: persistent/refractory GD, antithyroid drugs over 5 years with positive TRAb. RNA extracted from PBMCs served as the sequencing template. Both iRepertoire HTBI primers and Arm-PCR of CDR3 regions were used to build the TCR beta libraries. TCRdb redid the calling of the multiplex PCR reads with MiXCR, one entry per CDR3 protein. The data show 500,000 to 800,000 distinct CDR3 sequences, approximately 29% seen once. This sample comprised peripheral blood mononuclear cells (PBMCs), obtained when the disease was refractory, from a patient treated with antithyroid drugs. The receptor source for this set is a female donor with Graves disease.

At least ten counts were recorded for this clonotype. V usage is TRBV20-1 and J usage is TRBJ1-4, with 10 bases that match TRBD1. The CDR3 consists of 15 residues. Germline values: CDR1 DFQATT, CDR2 SNEGSKA (reference sequence). Trimming at V came to 0 bases and at J to 7 bases, leaving 5 bases not matched to a gene. CDR3 protein: CSARDPGQGTEKLFF. The CDR3 DNA reads as TGCAGTGCTAGAGACCCGGGACAGGGGACTGAAAAACTGTTTTTT.

In its sample, this clonotype was seen many times. The V and J genes are TRBV20-1 and TRBJ2-7; weak D call: TRBD2 (6 bases). Germline V lookup: CDR1 DFQATT, CDR2 SNEGSKA (reference sequence). The V end was cut by 3 bases, the J end by 6 bases, with 12 bases between. CDR3 size: 12 residues. CDR3 DNA sequence: TGCAGTGCTAGGCGGGATGTGGGCGAGCAGTACTTC. Encoded protein: CSARRDVGEQYF.

To note about this clonotype: The CDR3 does not end in the conserved phenylalanine or tryptophan, so this is likely a read error. CDR3 nucleotides: TGTGCCAGCAGTGAAGCGCTTTATAGAACGTGGAACACTGAAGCTTTCTCT. Amino acids: CASSEALYRTWNTEAFS. The chain uses TRBV6-1 and TRBJ1-1, with D unresolved. Trimming left V 0 bases short and J 1 base short, with 15 bases between. This CDR3 comprises 17 residues. Germline CDR1 MNHNS, CDR2 SASEGT.

J is TRBJ1-1 and V is TRBV29-1; D remains unclear. V gave up 4 bases and J gave up 1 base, with 7 bases separating them. The CDR3 is made up of 12 amino acids. Germline CDR1 is SQVTM and CDR2 is ANQGSEA. The CDR3 sequence is CSVVYRNTEAFF. DNA of the CDR3: TGCAGCGTTGTTTACAGGAACACTGAAGCTTTCTTT.

There are many counts of this clonotype. The genes are TRBV6-1 and TRBJ1-5; 10 bases are a match to TRBD1. The CDR3 spans 15 residues. Germline CDR1 MNHNS, CDR2 SASEGT. Losses at the gene ends were 5 bases for V and 7 bases for J; bases not matched to a gene: 8. The CDR3 loop reads CASSQTGTGDQPQHF. The CDR3 DNA reads TGTGCCAGCAGTCAAACCGGGACAGGGGACCAGCCCCAGCATTTT.

This clonotype was recorded at least ten times. J is TRBJ2-7 and V is TRBV11-1, with a weak D call TRBD2 (6 bases). CDR1 and CDR2 (germline): SGHAT, FQDESV (reference sequence). This CDR3 is built from 15 residues. V lost 5 bases to trimming and J lost 3 bases, with 17 bases between them. The CDR3 loop reads CASSPSAGSGYEQYF. CDR3 DNA: TGTGCCAGCAGCCCTAGCGCCGGTTCGGGCTACGAGCAGTACTTC.

This chain connects TRBV7-8 to TRBJ1-5, with unresolved D. The CDR3 runs 15 residues. The germline V gene has CDR1 SGHVS and CDR2 FQNEAQ. With 5 bases removed from V and 2 bases from J, the gap between germline ends came to 13 bases. The CDR3, as DNA: TGTGCCAGCAGCCCCCGTCCCAAAGGCAATCAGCCCCAGCATTTT. Translating it yields CASSPRPKGNQPQHF.

This clonotype turned up a few times. The V gene is TRBV5-1, the J gene TRBJ1-5; possible D gene TRBD1, 6 bases. V shed 4 bases and J shed 5 bases, with 16 bases lying between them. CDR1 and CDR2 from the germline V gene are SGHRS and YFSETQ. The CDR3 has 15 amino acids. The CDR3 sequence: CASSPSDRSDQPQHF. For the CDR3, the DNA is TGCGCCAGCAGCCCTTCCGACAGGTCGGATCAGCCCCAGCATTTT. The full variable domain, its missing parts supplied by reference TRBV5-1 and TRBJ1-5, is KAGVTQTPRYLIKTRGQQVTLSCSPISGHRSVSWYQQTPGQGLQFLFEYFSETQRNKGNFPGRFSGRQFSNSRSEMNVSTLELGDSALYLCASSPSDRSDQPQHFGDGTRLSIL.

This sequence joins TRBV29-1 and TRBJ2-5; 8 nucleotides match TRBD2. Trimming took 0 bases from V and 4 from J; bases not matched to a gene: 4. CDR1 is SQVTM and CDR2 is ANQGSEA in the germline V gene. The CDR3 is made up of 14 amino acids. The CDR3 here is CSVEDVLAGETQYF. Written as DNA, the CDR3 is TGCAGCGTTGAAGACGTGCTAGCGGGAGAGACCCAGTACTTC.

J is TRBJ1-3 and V is TRBV10-2; maybe TRBD1 (5 bases). The V and J ends lost 3 bases and 4 bases respectively, with 19 bases between them. Per germline, CDR1 WSHSY and CDR2 SAAADI. The CDR3 spans 17 residues. The CDR3: CASSEHRLTLGGNTIYF. The CDR3 coding sequence is TGCGCCAGCAGTGAACACAGGCTCACATTAGGAGGAAACACCATATATTTT.

This clonotype was counted ten times or more. This chain's CDR3 is CASSFFSRGRNTEAFF. CDR3 DNA: TGTGCCAGCAGTTTCTTTTCCCGGGGGAGGAACACTGAAGCTTTCTTT. This chain uses TRBV12-3 or TRBV12-4 with TRBJ1-1, with TRBD1 as a possible D gene (5 bases). The V end was cut by 3 bases, the J end by 1 base, with 15 bases between. The CDR3 sequence is 16 residues long.

The chain uses TRBV6-5 and TRBJ1-5, with D tentatively TRBD1 (6 bases). CDR1 MNHEY and CDR2 SVGAGI come from the germline V gene. CDR3 length equals 13 residues. Trimming shortened V by 2 bases and J by 7 bases, and 9 bases separated the two germline ends. The CDR3, as DNA: TGTGCCAGCAGTTACCTACAGGGCCAGCCCCAGCATTTT. It yields the protein CASSYLQGQPQHF.